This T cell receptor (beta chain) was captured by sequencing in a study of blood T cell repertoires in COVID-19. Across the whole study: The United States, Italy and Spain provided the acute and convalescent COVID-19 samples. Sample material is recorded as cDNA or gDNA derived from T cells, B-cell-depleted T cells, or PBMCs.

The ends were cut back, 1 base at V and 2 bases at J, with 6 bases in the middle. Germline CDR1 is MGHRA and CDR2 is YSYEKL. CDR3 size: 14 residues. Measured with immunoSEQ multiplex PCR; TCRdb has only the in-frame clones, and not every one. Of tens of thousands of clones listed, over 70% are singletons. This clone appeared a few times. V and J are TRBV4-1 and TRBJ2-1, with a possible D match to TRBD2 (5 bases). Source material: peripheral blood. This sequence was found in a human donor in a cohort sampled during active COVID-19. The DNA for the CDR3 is TGCGCCAGCAGCCAAGCACTAGCCTACAATGAGCAGTTCTTC. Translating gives CASSQALAYNEQFF.